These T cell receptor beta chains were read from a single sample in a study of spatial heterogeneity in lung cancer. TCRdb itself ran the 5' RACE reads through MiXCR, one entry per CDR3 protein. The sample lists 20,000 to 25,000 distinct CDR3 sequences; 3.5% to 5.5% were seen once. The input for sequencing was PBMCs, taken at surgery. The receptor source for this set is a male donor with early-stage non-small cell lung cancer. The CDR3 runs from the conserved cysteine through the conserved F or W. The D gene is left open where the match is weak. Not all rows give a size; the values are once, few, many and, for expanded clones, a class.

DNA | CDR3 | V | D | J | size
TGTGCCAGCAGTCCCCAGCTAGCGGGCAATTACAATGAGCAGTTCTTC | CASSPQLAGNYNEQFF | TRBV7-2 | TRBD2 | TRBJ2-1 | NA
TGTGCCAGCAGCCCCGGGGGACCAAAGCAGGCCCGTTCTGGTGAGCAGTTCTTC | CASSPGGPKQARSGEQFF | TRBV4-2 | NA | TRBJ2-1 | many
TGTGCCAGTCGGAGCGGGAGTTCCTACAATGAGCAGTTCTTC | CASRSGSSYNEQFF | TRBV27 | TRBD2 | TRBJ2-1 | many
TGCAGCGTTGGAAAGGGGTGGAAGACTGAAGCTTTCTTT | CSVGKGWKTEAFF | TRBV29-1 | NA | TRBJ1-1 | medium-sized
TGTGCCAGCAGCTCACGTGCGGGGACGTTGGACTACGAGCAGTACTTC | CASSSRAGTLDYEQYF | TRBV7-2 | NA | TRBJ2-7 | NA
TGTGCCAGCAGCTTATACGCTAGCGGGAACAACGAGCAGTACTTC | CASSLYASGNNEQYF | TRBV7-2 | TRBD2 | TRBJ2-7 | NA
TGTGCCAGCAGTGCCACAGGGCTGGGGGGCACTGAAGCTTTCTTT | CASSATGLGGTEAFF | TRBV12-3/TRBV12-4 | NA | TRBJ1-1 | many
TGTGCCAGCAGCCAAGTTACCTATGGCTACACCTTC | CASSQVTYGYTF | TRBV3-1 | NA | TRBJ1-2 | many
TGTGCCGCCTGGGGGGGGGCAGGGCAGCCCCAGCATTTT | CAAWGGAGQPQHF | TRBV21-1 | NA | TRBJ1-5 | many
TGCAGTGTTGGCAGGGGGGGGGAAAAACTGTTTTTT | CSVGRGGEKLFF | TRBV20-1 | TRBD1 | TRBJ1-4 | few
TGTGCCAGCAGTTACGACGGGGCCAGAGAGCAGTACTTC | CASSYDGAREQYF | TRBV6-5 | NA | TRBJ2-7 | many
TGTGCCAGCAAGACGGGACAGGGTGGAAACATTCAGTACTTC | CASKTGQGGNIQYF | TRBV6-2/TRBV6-3 | TRBD1 | TRBJ2-4 | many
TGTGCCAGCAGCCCCTTATCGGGAAGTACGGAGACCCAGTACTTC | CASSPLSGSTETQYF | TRBV7-9 | NA | TRBJ2-5 | many
TGTGCTAGTGGTTTGCCCCAAATGAGGGGGACGGAGACCCAGTACTTC | CASGLPQMRGTETQYF | TRBV12-5 | NA | TRBJ2-5 | many
TGTGCCAGCAACGTAAGGGGGCGGGAGACTTCTGTGGGTTACAATGAGCAGTTCTTC | CASNVRGRETSVGYNEQFF | TRBV21-1 | NA | TRBJ2-1 | few
TGCAGCGCCCAGACCTCTGGCAATCAGCCCCAGCATTTT | CSAQTSGNQPQHF | TRBV29-1 | NA | TRBJ1-5 | medium-sized
TGTGCCAGCAGGACAGAGAGGGATCAGCCCCAGCATTTT | CASRTERDQPQHF | TRBV2 | NA | TRBJ1-5 | many
TGTGCCAGCAGTGAAGCGACGGGCGCCTACGAGCAGTACTTC | CASSEATGAYEQYF | TRBV2 | NA | TRBJ2-7 | medium-sized
TGTGCCAGCAGTTTTAGTACGGGAAAGCTCGAGAACAGTAATGAAAAACTGTTTTTT | CASSFSTGKLENSNEKLFF | TRBV2 | NA | TRBJ1-4 | many
TGTGCCAGTAGTATATCTGGTTTCTCGGAAGCCTCTGGAAACACCATATATTTT | CASSISGFSEASGNTIYF | TRBV19 | NA | TRBJ1-3 | many
TGTGCCACCAGTGATTCCGGGACAGGGAGCACAGATACGCAGTATTTT | CATSDSGTGSTDTQYF | TRBV24-1 | TRBD1 | TRBJ2-3 | many
TGTGCCAGCAGTTACTCGACCAGCAGGAAGAACACTGAAGCTTTCTTT | CASSYSTSRKNTEAFF | TRBV6-5 | NA | TRBJ1-1 | many
TGCAGTGCTAGTACCCCAAGGGAGGGCGGGCAAGAGACCCAGTACTTC | CSASTPREGGQETQYF | TRBV20-1 | TRBD2 | TRBJ2-5 | many
TGCAGTGCCGTAGGGAGAGTTTCCGAGCAGTACTTC | CSAVGRVSEQYF | TRBV20-1 | NA | TRBJ2-7 | medium-sized
TGTGCCAGCAGCTTGGGACCCAACAACATGAACACTGAAGCTTTCTTT | CASSLGPNNMNTEAFF | TRBV5-4 | NA | TRBJ1-1 | many
TGTGCAATCCAGGGTTGGCAGGACGAGCAGTACTTC | CAIQGWQDEQYF | TRBV21-1 | NA | TRBJ2-7 | many
TGTGCCAGCAGACTAGCGGGGGAAAGGGCCAAAAACATTCAGTACTTC | CASRLAGERAKNIQYF | TRBV28 | TRBD2 | TRBJ2-4 | many
TGTGCCAGCAGCCCACCCGACAGGCCCAATCAGCCCCAGCATTTT | CASSPPDRPNQPQHF | TRBV28 | NA | TRBJ1-5 | many
TGTGCCAGCACGGGAACAACTAATGAAAAACTGTTTTTT | CASTGTTNEKLFF | TRBV2 | NA | TRBJ1-4 | many
TGTGCCAGCAGTTGGGACAGCAAAAACATTCAGTACTTC | CASSWDSKNIQYF | TRBV27 | TRBD1 | TRBJ2-4 | few
TGTGCCAGCACCCCACCCAGGAGGCAGATCGGCCTTCAGCCCCAGCATTTT | CASTPPRRQIGLQPQHF | TRBV6-2/TRBV6-3 | NA | TRBJ1-5 | NA
TGTGCCAGCAGCTTTCCGGACAGGGTTAATCGGGACACTGAAGCTTTCTTT | CASSFPDRVNRDTEAFF | TRBV11-2 | TRBD1 | TRBJ1-1 | many
TGTGCCAGCGGAACCTACGAGCAGTACTTC | CASGTYEQYF | TRBV28 | NA | TRBJ2-7 | many
TGTGCCAGCAGTGTATCGCGGGAGGGAGGTACCGGGGAGCTGTTTTTT | CASSVSREGGTGELFF | TRBV2 | TRBD2 | TRBJ2-2 | few
TGTGCCACCAGGACGGGCCAGGCCCCGAACACCGGGGAGCTGTTTTTT | CATRTGQAPNTGELFF | TRBV15 | NA | TRBJ2-2 | many
TGTGCCATCAGTGGGGGAAACACCATATATTTT | CAISGGNTIYF | TRBV10-3 | NA | TRBJ1-3 | medium-sized
TGTGCCAGCAGTTTATATCAGGGCATGGATTCACCCCTCCACTTT | CASSLYQGMDSPLHF | TRBV27 | NA | TRBJ1-6 | NA
TGTGCCAGCAGCCGTGGTGTCGCTGAAGCTTTCTTT | CASSRGVAEAFF | TRBV14 | NA | TRBJ1-1 | few
TGCAGTACCATCCCTAGCGGTAGTAACACAGATACGCAGTATTTT | CSTIPSGSNTDTQYF | TRBV20-1 | TRBD2 | TRBJ2-3 | many
TGTGCCAGCAGAGCTAGCGGGAGGGCAGATACGCAGTATTTT | CASRASGRADTQYF | TRBV12-3/TRBV12-4 | TRBD2 | TRBJ2-3 | many
TGTGCCAGCAGTGAGTCCAGTGGAAACACCATATATTTT | CASSESSGNTIYF | TRBV6-1 | NA | TRBJ1-3 | NA